These T cell receptor beta chains were read from a single sample in a study of cytomegalovirus exposure and HLA in healthy donors. Clones were read by immunoSEQ multiplex PCR, and TCRdb kept only the in-frame ones, dropping some. The sample contains around 100,000 clones, roughly 85% of which appear only once. Input material: PBMCs. The receptors derive from a man aged 25 to 40 in good health and CMV-seropositive. Each CDR3 is given with its conserved first and last residue. Each record gives: V gene, clone size, J gene, D gene, CDR3 protein, CDR3 DNA. The D gene is left open where the match is weak. Size is omitted from some rows. Given values are once, few, many or a class for expanded clones.

v_gene: TRBV7-2; abundance: NA; j_gene: TRBJ1-1; d_gene: TRBD1; CDR3aa: CASSSRTGNTEAFF; CDR3nt: TGTGCCAGCAGCTCCCGGACAGGGAACACTGAAGCTTTCTTT
v_gene: TRBV5-4; abundance: NA; j_gene: TRBJ2-1; d_gene: NA; CDR3aa: CASTIDSYNEQFF; CDR3nt: TGTGCCAGCACTATCGACAGTTACAATGAGCAGTTCTTC
v_gene: TRBV9; abundance: NA; j_gene: TRBJ1-1; d_gene: NA; CDR3aa: CASSVVNRGGTAFF; CDR3nt: TGTGCCAGCAGCGTAGTCAATAGGGGGGGAACGGCTTTCTTT
v_gene: TRBV7-9; abundance: once; j_gene: TRBJ2-5; d_gene: NA; CDR3aa: CASSSRDQETQYF; CDR3nt: TGTGCCAGCAGCTCACGGGACCAAGAGACCCAGTACTTC
v_gene: TRBV6-5; abundance: NA; j_gene: TRBJ1-3; d_gene: NA; CDR3aa: CASSYRWSSGNTIYF; CDR3nt: TGTGCCAGCAGTTACAGATGGAGCTCTGGAAACACCATATATTTT
v_gene: TRBV18; abundance: NA; j_gene: TRBJ2-3; d_gene: NA; CDR3aa: CASSPRSGPRPGDTQYF; CDR3nt: TGTGCCAGCTCACCACGCTCCGGTCCCCGGCCGGGAGATACGCAGTATTTT
v_gene: TRBV6-6; abundance: once; j_gene: TRBJ2-3; d_gene: TRBD2; CDR3aa: CASSRLAPGVDTQYF; CDR3nt: TGTGCCAGCAGCCGACTAGCGCCCGGGGTAGATACGCAGTATTTT
v_gene: TRBV7-3; abundance: NA; j_gene: TRBJ2-7; d_gene: NA; CDR3aa: CASSLSRGPTYEQYF; CDR3nt: TGTGCCAGCAGCTTAAGCAGGGGCCCGACCTACGAGCAGTACTTC
v_gene: TRBV5-1; abundance: NA; j_gene: TRBJ1-1; d_gene: TRBD1; CDR3aa: CASTPTPGGFEAFF; CDR3nt: TGCGCCAGCACCCCAACCCCAGGGGGCTTTGAAGCTTTCTTT
v_gene: TRBV28; abundance: NA; j_gene: TRBJ1-4; d_gene: TRBD1; CDR3aa: CASSIQTGTNEKLFF; CDR3nt: TGTGCCAGCAGCATACAGACAGGGACTAATGAAAAACTGTTTTTT
v_gene: TRBV28; abundance: NA; j_gene: TRBJ1-6; d_gene: TRBD1; CDR3aa: CASSFPSGQRISYNSPLHF; CDR3nt: TGTGCCAGCAGTTTCCCTTCGGGACAGCGTATCTCCTATAATTCACCCCTCCACTTT
v_gene: TRBV9; abundance: once; j_gene: TRBJ2-5; d_gene: NA; CDR3aa: CASSGHYEWETQYF; CDR3nt: TGTGCCAGCAGCGGCCACTATGAGTGGGAGACCCAGTACTTC
v_gene: TRBV6-5; abundance: NA; j_gene: TRBJ1-2; d_gene: TRBD1; CDR3aa: CASNDPTQGIFGYTF; CDR3nt: TGTGCCAGCAACGACCCTACACAGGGGATTTTCGGCTACACCTTC
v_gene: TRBV7-8; abundance: few; j_gene: TRBJ1-1; d_gene: NA; CDR3aa: CASSLAPAGGTEAFF; CDR3nt: TGTGCCAGCAGCTTAGCCCCCGCGGGGGGCACTGAAGCTTTCTTT
v_gene: TRBV7-8; abundance: NA; j_gene: TRBJ2-4; d_gene: NA; CDR3aa: CASSPKTLAKNIQYF; CDR3nt: TGTGCCAGCAGCCCTAAGACTCTAGCCAAAAACATTCAGTACTTC
v_gene: TRBV4-2; abundance: NA; j_gene: TRBJ2-7; d_gene: NA; CDR3aa: CASSQDEGKRSYEQYF; CDR3nt: TGTGCCAGCAGCCAAGACGAGGGAAAGAGATCCTACGAGCAGTACTTC
v_gene: TRBV29-1; abundance: NA; j_gene: TRBJ1-4; d_gene: NA; CDR3aa: CSVETEGRREKLFF; CDR3nt: TGCAGCGTTGAAACGGAGGGGAGGCGTGAAAAACTGTTTTTT
v_gene: TRBV6-5; abundance: NA; j_gene: TRBJ1-5; d_gene: TRBD1; CDR3aa: CASKGFQGADQPQHF; CDR3nt: TGTGCCAGCAAAGGTTTCCAGGGGGCGGATCAGCCCCAGCATTTT
v_gene: TRBV19; abundance: NA; j_gene: TRBJ2-5; d_gene: NA; CDR3aa: CASSPSKETQYF; CDR3nt: TGTGCCAGTAGTCCATCAAAAGAGACCCAGTACTTC
v_gene: TRBV18; abundance: few; j_gene: TRBJ1-2; d_gene: TRBD1; CDR3aa: CASSPDRARNYGYTF; CDR3nt: TGTGCCAGCTCACCCGACAGGGCCCGAAACTATGGCTACACCTTC
v_gene: TRBV11-3; abundance: NA; j_gene: TRBJ2-5; d_gene: TRBD2; CDR3aa: CASSSAGTSDETQYF; CDR3nt: TGTGCCAGCAGCTCCGCCGGGACTAGCGACGAGACCCAGTACTTC
v_gene: TRBV5-6; abundance: NA; j_gene: TRBJ2-5; d_gene: TRBD2; CDR3aa: CASSLGLALQETQYF; CDR3nt: TGTGCCAGCAGCTTGGGACTAGCCCTCCAAGAGACCCAGTACTTC
v_gene: TRBV9; abundance: NA; j_gene: TRBJ2-1; d_gene: TRBD2; CDR3aa: CASSVVAGASNEQFF; CDR3nt: TGTGCCAGCAGCGTAGTCGCGGGAGCCTCCAATGAGCAGTTCTTC
v_gene: TRBV29-1; abundance: few; j_gene: TRBJ2-3; d_gene: NA; CDR3aa: CSAWGLLYSDTQYF; CDR3nt: TGCAGCGCCTGGGGACTCCTCTATTCGGATACGCAGTATTTT
v_gene: TRBV5-4; abundance: NA; j_gene: TRBJ2-3; d_gene: TRBD1; CDR3aa: CATLQDRGTDTQYF; CDR3nt: TGTGCCACCCTCCAGGACAGGGGGACAGATACGCAGTATTTT
v_gene: TRBV28; abundance: NA; j_gene: TRBJ1-5; d_gene: NA; CDR3aa: CASSPPPGSNQPQHF; CDR3nt: TGTGCCAGCAGTCCACCGCCAGGCAGCAATCAGCCCCAGCATTTT
v_gene: TRBV4-1; abundance: NA; j_gene: TRBJ1-1; d_gene: NA; CDR3aa: CASSQVLGQSGEAFF; CDR3nt: TGCGCCAGCAGCCAAGTACTAGGGCAGTCGGGTGAAGCTTTCTTT
v_gene: TRBV2; abundance: few; j_gene: TRBJ1-2; d_gene: TRBD1; CDR3aa: CASSVSQGASTPGYTF; CDR3nt: TGTGCCAGCAGTGTGTCTCAGGGGGCTTCAACTCCGGGCTACACCTTC
v_gene: TRBV5-6; abundance: NA; j_gene: TRBJ1-2; d_gene: NA; CDR3aa: CASSLLPGIYGYTF; CDR3nt: TGTGCCAGCAGCTTGCTCCCAGGGATCTATGGCTACACCTTC
v_gene: TRBV5-1; abundance: once; j_gene: TRBJ2-3; d_gene: TRBD1; CDR3aa: CASSLVGTGRVTQYF; CDR3nt: TGCGCCAGCAGCTTGGTCGGGACAGGTAGGGTTACGCAGTATTTT
v_gene: TRBV2; abundance: NA; j_gene: TRBJ1-5; d_gene: TRBD1; CDR3aa: CASSSRSDRGNSNQPQHF; CDR3nt: TGTGCCAGCAGTTCGAGATCGGACAGGGGGAATAGCAATCAGCCCCAGCATTTT
v_gene: TRBV7-6; abundance: once; j_gene: TRBJ1-2; d_gene: TRBD1; CDR3aa: CASSLGTGGYGYTF; CDR3nt: TGTGCCAGCAGCTTAGGGACAGGGGGGTATGGCTACACCTTC
v_gene: TRBV6-5; abundance: NA; j_gene: TRBJ2-7; d_gene: NA; CDR3aa: CASGRLGQSYEQYF; CDR3nt: TGTGCCAGCGGCCGGTTAGGACAGAGCTACGAGCAGTACTTC
v_gene: TRBV27; abundance: once; j_gene: TRBJ1-2; d_gene: TRBD1; CDR3aa: CASRIKQGPLMYGYTF; CDR3nt: TGTGCCAGCAGGATCAAACAGGGGCCGCTCATGTATGGCTACACCTTC
v_gene: TRBV7-9; abundance: NA; j_gene: TRBJ1-5; d_gene: NA; CDR3aa: CASSPMGGGGNQPQHF; CDR3nt: TGTGCCAGCAGCCCGATGGGGGGAGGCGGCAATCAGCCCCAGCATTTT
v_gene: TRBV7-9; abundance: NA; j_gene: TRBJ1-4; d_gene: TRBD1; CDR3aa: CASSLRIGQGAEKLFF; CDR3nt: TGTGCCAGCAGCTTGAGAATAGGACAGGGGGCTGAAAAACTGTTTTTT
v_gene: TRBV10-3; abundance: few; j_gene: TRBJ1-5; d_gene: TRBD1; CDR3aa: CAISRDSQQPQHF; CDR3nt: TGTGCCATCAGCCGGGACAGTCAACAGCCCCAGCATTTT
v_gene: TRBV2; abundance: NA; j_gene: TRBJ1-5; d_gene: NA; CDR3aa: CASSEALGRGSQPQHF; CDR3nt: TGTGCCAGCAGTGAAGCGCTCGGGAGGGGAAGTCAGCCCCAGCATTTT
v_gene: TRBV28; abundance: NA; j_gene: TRBJ1-5; d_gene: NA; CDR3aa: CASNQGFHQPQHF; CDR3nt: TGTGCCAGTAACCAGGGTTTCCATCAGCCCCAGCATTTT
v_gene: TRBV5-4; abundance: NA; j_gene: TRBJ2-2; d_gene: NA; CDR3aa: CASSLTSSNTGELFF; CDR3nt: TGTGCCAGCAGCTTGACTAGCTCTAACACCGGGGAGCTGTTTTTT
v_gene: TRBV2; abundance: NA; j_gene: TRBJ1-1; d_gene: NA; CDR3aa: CASSELFRATKDTEAFF; CDR3nt: TGTGCCAGCAGTGAATTGTTCAGGGCCACCAAAGACACTGAAGCTTTCTTT
v_gene: TRBV6-6; abundance: NA; j_gene: TRBJ2-5; d_gene: TRBD1; CDR3aa: CASSDPGQGEETQYF; CDR3nt: TGTGCCAGCAGTGACCCAGGACAGGGAGAAGAGACCCAGTACTTC
v_gene: TRBV19; abundance: NA; j_gene: TRBJ2-2; d_gene: NA; CDR3aa: CASSLRGFGTGELFF; CDR3nt: TGTGCCAGTAGTCTCAGGGGCTTTGGCACCGGGGAGCTGTTTTTT
v_gene: TRBV13; abundance: NA; j_gene: TRBJ2-1; d_gene: NA; CDR3aa: CASSFRGSYNEQFF; CDR3nt: TGTGCCAGCAGCTTCCGGGGGTCCTACAATGAGCAGTTCTTC
v_gene: TRBV7-9; abundance: NA; j_gene: TRBJ2-3; d_gene: NA; CDR3aa: CASSYPREGFGGRRHTQYF; CDR3nt: TGTGCCAGCAGCTACCCCCGAGAGGGATTTGGTGGTAGGCGACATACGCAGTATTTT
v_gene: TRBV19; abundance: NA; j_gene: TRBJ2-2; d_gene: NA; CDR3aa: CASSIGGVGGELFF; CDR3nt: TGTGCCAGTAGTATTGGAGGAGTCGGCGGGGAGCTGTTTTTT
v_gene: TRBV6-1; abundance: NA; j_gene: TRBJ2-2; d_gene: TRBD1; CDR3aa: CASSGQGANTGELFF; CDR3nt: TGTGCCAGCAGCGGACAGGGGGCGAACACCGGGGAGCTGTTTTTT
v_gene: TRBV29-1; abundance: NA; j_gene: TRBJ2-7; d_gene: NA; CDR3aa: CSVVGEVYEQYF; CDR3nt: TGCAGCGTTGTGGGGGAGGTCTACGAGCAGTACTTC